The table lists the clone carrying this T cell receptor (beta chain) with a few counts. Antigen unknown. Extraction of total RNA was performed on unfractionated whole blood. In TCRdb, the 5' RACE reads were re-called with MiXCR into one record per CDR3 protein. The top ten clones hold around 2.8% of a sample with 110,000 or so distinct CDR3 sequences, approximately 20% of them seen once. Trimming removed 6 bases at V and 8 bases at J, with 21 bases between. The V gene's germline CDR1 is SGHKS and CDR2 YYEKEE (reference sequence). The CDR3 spans 15 residues. This specimen comes from a study of human T cells and chemical hapten exposure. Points from the study as a whole: The number of TCRs over 1 in 1000 frequency stayed unchanged after DPC.

The TCR was taken from a human donor in good health. This chain joins TRBV5-5 and TRBJ2-1, with D perhaps TRBD1 or TRBD2 (6 bases each). CDR3 DNA: TGTGCCAGCAACATCCCCGGGGGCCTCCGCCATGAGCAGTTCTTC. Its translation is CASNIPGGLRHEQFF.